The 19 T cell receptor beta chains below come from one sample, sequenced in a study of breast tumors, draining lymph nodes, adjacent tissues. Via MiXCR, TCRdb re-called the multiplex PCR reads, giving one row per CDR3 protein. The sample includes 21,000 or so distinct CDR3 sequences, approximately 40% of them seen just once. The sample was breast tumor tissue. The receptor source for this set is a female donor with breast cancer. Some clones in this sample may be carry-over from other donors' samples.

A remark on this clonotype: At one end the junction does not follow the germline gene, possibly because of a read error. The V call is TRBV7-2, the J call TRBJ2-7; possibly TRBD2 for D (5 bases). The length of the CDR3 is 13 residues. Germline V CDR1 and CDR2: SGHTA, FQGNSA. CDR3: CASSLARHDEQYF. The DNA for the CDR3 is TGCGCCAGCAGCTTAGCGAGGCACGACGAGCAGTACTTC.

The chain combines TRBV6-4 with TRBJ2-2; D unclear. CDR3 length: 15 amino acids. Germline CDR1 MRHNA, CDR2 SNTAGT. Trimming took off 5 bases at V and 5 bases at J, with 15 bases between the two ends. Here the CDR3 DNA reads TGTGCCAGCAGTCAATATGCGCTTGGGACCGGGGAGCTGTTTTTT. This translates into CASSQYALGTGELFF.

V and J are TRBV5-1 and TRBJ1-1; weak D call: TRBD1 (5 bases). Germline CDR1 is SGHRS and CDR2 is YFSETQ. This CDR3 region has 13 residues. The ends were cut back, 0 bases at V and 12 bases at J, with 15 bases in the middle. CDR3 DNA: TGCGCCAGCAGCTTGGACTTCTTATCAGGGACTTTCTTT. Amino acid sequence: CASSLDFLSGTFF.

Of note for this clonotype: One end of the junction varies from germline; a read error may be responsible. V gene TRBV12-3 or TRBV12-4 combines with J gene TRBJ1-5, with D possibly TRBD1 on 6 matching bases. The length of the CDR3 is 14 residues. The CDR3 region is CATSEQGGYQPQHF. The DNA for the CDR3 is TGTGCCACCAGTGAACAGGGAGGCTATCAGCCCCAGCATTTT.

The chain employs TRBV5-1 and TRBJ2-3, with no clear D. V was cut by 0 bases and J by 4 bases, with 12 bases left in between. Germline V gene data show CDR1 as SGHRS and CDR2 as YFSETQ. The CDR3 spans 15 residues. The CDR3 bases are TGCGCCAGCAGCTTGGTTACAGTCGTAGCAGATACGCAGTATTTT. It specifies CASSLVTVVADTQYF.

This chain links TRBV19 with TRBJ2-7; TRBD2 matches 12 bases. The V and J ends lost 5 bases and 3 bases, in that order; junction bases with no gene match: 8. The CDR3 is made up of 16 amino acids. CDR1 is LNHDA and CDR2 is SQIVND in the germline V gene (reference sequence). CDR3 region: CASSPHLAGGLYEQYF. The CDR3 DNA sequence: TGTGCCAGTAGTCCTCACCTAGCGGGAGGGCTCTACGAGCAGTACTTC.

This clonotype came up once. V is TRBV24-1 and J is TRBJ1-6; TRBD1 is a possible D gene (6 bases). The CDR3 totals 14 residues. V lost 7 bases, J lost 13 bases, and 19 bases lay in between. Germline CDR1 reads KGHDR; CDR2 reads SFDVKD. The CDR3 loop is CATSGGETKFPLHF. CDR3 DNA sequence: TGTGCCACCAGCGGGGGCGAAACAAAATTCCCCCTCCACTTT.

This clonotype was counted many times. The rearrangement links TRBV4-1 to TRBJ1-2; no clear D. Germline-derived CDR1 and CDR2 are MGHRA and YSYEKL. V was cut by 0 bases and J by 3 bases, with 11 bases left in between. This CDR3 region has 15 residues. CDR3 region: CASSQDRGYDYGYTF. As DNA, the CDR3 is TGCGCCAGCAGCCAAGATCGAGGGTATGACTATGGCTACACCTTC.

The V and J genes are TRBV7-3 and TRBJ1-5, with 7 bases identical to TRBD1. Germline CDR1 and CDR2: SGHTA and FQGTGA. The CDR3 spans 16 residues. J was trimmed by 4 bases and V by 3 bases; bases with no gene match: 9. CDR3 DNA: TGTGCCAGCAGCTTGTGGCAGGGGGTAAAGAATCAGCCCCAGCATTTT. Encoded protein: CASSLWQGVKNQPQHF.

With regard to this clonotype: The junction differs from germline at one of its ends, possibly a read error. The chain employs TRBV7-8 and TRBJ2-6; the D call may be TRBD1 or TRBD2 (5 bases each). Germline V gene sequence: CDR1 SGHVS, CDR2 FQNEAQ. The CDR3 consists of 15 residues. The CDR3 region has the DNA TGTGCCAGCAGCCTGCAGGGCTACGGGGCGAACGTCCTGACTTTC. As protein: CASSLQGYGANVLTF.

There are many counts of this clonotype. This rearrangement joins TRBV25-1 to TRBJ2-1, with 11 bases identical to TRBD2. The CDR3 loop spans 17 amino acids. Germline assignment: CDR1 MGHDK and CDR2 SYGVNS. J gave up 2 bases and V 1 base, and 4 bases lay outside the gene matches. DNA for the CDR3: TGTGCCAGCAGTGAATCGGCTAGCGGGAGGACCTACAATGAGCAGTTCTTC. Protein product: CASSESASGRTYNEQFF.

Points on this clonotype: Given a much more abundant clone one base away, this may be a read error. The chain couples TRBV20-1 to TRBJ1-5; TRBD1 might be the D (5 bases). The CDR3 extends over 14 amino acids. CDR1 and CDR2 (germline): DFQATT, SNEGSKA (reference sequence). In nucleotides, the CDR3 is TGCAGTGCTCCGCGGGGGACCAGCAATCCGCCCCAGCATTTT. It specifies CSAPRGTSNPPQHF.

This clonotype was found many times. The CDR3 DNA is TGTGCCAGCAGCCAAGTCCGCACAGGGAAGAGCAATCAGCCCCAGCATTTT. It translates to CASSQVRTGKSNQPQHF. The chain has TRBV14 and TRBJ1-5; weak D call: TRBD1 (6 bases). The germline V gene has CDR1 SGHDN and CDR2 FVKESK. V lost 1 base, J lost 1 base, and 14 bases lay in between. This CDR3 is built from 17 residues.

J is TRBJ2-2 and V is TRBV4-2; the D gene could be TRBD1 or TRBD2 (5 bases each). The CDR3 runs 16 residues. CDR1 and CDR2 from the germline V gene are LGHNA and YNFKEQ. V dropped 4 bases and J dropped 6 bases, with 18 bases sitting between them. DNA of the CDR3: TGTGCCAGCAGCCGCCGGCCGGGACCACAATCCGGGGAGCTGTTTTTT. Translated, it gives CASSRRPGPQSGELFF.

The chain uses TRBV9 and TRBJ2-1; the match to TRBD2 covers 7 bases. The CDR3 covers 15 residues. The ends lost 2 bases at V and 9 bases at J; junction bases unmatched: 11. Looked up from germline, CDR1 is SGDLS and CDR2 is YYNGEE. The CDR3 protein is CASSVRGVIGGEQFF. CDR3 sequence (DNA): TGTGCCAGCAGCGTCCGGGGGGTGATCGGGGGTGAGCAGTTCTTC.

The chain recombines TRBV7-2 with TRBJ1-2; 7 nucleotides match TRBD1. V trimming: 2 bases; J trimming: 9 bases; junction bases outside the gene matches: 6. The CDR3 has 13 residues. In germline, CDR1 is SGHTA, CDR2 FQGNSA. The CDR3 DNA is TGTGCCAGCAGCTTAATGGAACAGGGGAGCTACACCTTC. Its translation: CASSLMEQGSYTF.

In its sample, this clonotype was seen many times. The chain employs TRBV7-2 and TRBJ1-3; D not resolved. Between the trimmed V and J ends, which lost 5 bases and 4 bases, there was a span of 18 bases. This CDR3 spans 16 amino acids. The V gene's germline CDR1 is SGHTA and CDR2 FQGNSA. The CDR3 here is CASSPIWRFRGNTIYF. The CDR3 coding sequence is TGTGCCAGCAGCCCGATCTGGCGGTTTCGAGGAAACACCATATATTTT.

This sequence joins TRBV6-2 or TRBV6-3 and TRBJ2-7, with TRBD1 as a possible D gene (6 bases). The CDR3 extends over 14 amino acids. CDR1 and CDR2 (germline): MNHEY, SVGEGT. V shed 10 bases and J shed 2 bases, with 18 bases lying between them. In DNA, the CDR3 is TGTGCCACCAGCAGCCCCGGGACAACCTACGAGCAGTACTTC. It specifies CATSSPGTTYEQYF.

V and J are TRBV11-2 and TRBJ2-3; TRBD1 matches at 10 bases. The germline CDR1 and CDR2 sequences are SGHAT and FQNNGV. The V gene end was trimmed by 1 base and the J gene end by 2 bases; junction bases not matched to a gene: 9. This CDR3 is built from 18 residues. CDR3 DNA sequence: TGTGCCAGCAGCTTAGTTTTTTCCGGGACAGGGGACACAGATACGCAGTATTTT. This translates into CASSLVFSGTGDTDTQYF.